This TCR beta chain originates from a study of T cell repertoires in cytomegalovirus infection. Germline assignment: CDR1 LNHDA and CDR2 SQIVND (reference sequence). The CDR3 covers 14 residues. V lost 4 bases, J lost 8 bases, and 14 bases lay in between. TCRdb passed the reads through MiXCR, listing each CDR3 protein once. The table records some 350,000 distinct CDR3 sequences, around a sixth of them present only once. There are a few counts of this clonotype. The origin of this receptor is a human donor in good health (CMV status not recorded). Some clones in this sample may be carry-over from other donors' samples. Sequenced sample: PBMCs. The rearrangement links TRBV19 to TRBJ1-4; D gene uncertain. CDR3 protein: CASSSWTELEKLFF. The CDR3 nucleotides are TGTGCCAGTAGTAGTTGGACGGAACTCGAAAAACTGTTTTTT.